The clone carrying this T cell receptor beta chain was detected a few times. TCRdb reprocessed the 5' RACE reads via MiXCR and lists one record per CDR3 protein. The sample has more than 150,000 distinct CDR3 sequences, 9.5% to 13% seen once. The record originates from a study of T-cell memory formation after mild COVID-19. V was pared by 4 bases and J by 13 bases, with 27 bases between. The germline V gene has CDR1 SEHNR and CDR2 FQNEAQ (reference sequence). CDR3 length: 16 amino acids. The chain links TRBV7-9 to TRBJ2-3, with D perhaps TRBD1 or TRBD2 (6 bases each). Sequencing was done on a sample of PBMCs or a T cell subset sorted from them (not recorded which). The clonotype originates from a man between 18 and 29 years old who had mild COVID-19 (a few samples of this study predate the infection). Cell type and time point are not known. The CDR3 reads CASSSKGDGGTMTKYF. The CDR3 DNA follows: TGTGCCAGCAGCTCGAAGGGCGATGGCGGGACAATGACGAAGTATTTT.